This record covers a single TCR beta chain. The antigen is undetermined. The assay was immunoSEQ multiplex PCR, and TCRdb's table has in-frame clones only and misses some. The table shows 150,000 to 200,000 clones, with 70% to 90% occurring only once. The source of the sample is a study of T cell responses to AZD1222 COVID-19 vaccine. Notes on the study in general: Spike-spanning, vaccine-associated CD4 TCRs were dominant at 160-218 and 743-854. Most donors were white British and more were female, and clonal diversity was possibly underestimated.

Trimming cost V 4 bases and J 7 bases; bases outside gene matches: 11. This CDR3 region has 14 residues. CDR1 is GTSNPN and CDR2 is SVGIG in the germline V gene (reference sequence). This receptor was obtained from an adult in good health. The sequenced sample was peripheral blood, obtained on day 0 of AZD1222 vaccination. This rearrangement joins TRBV30 to TRBJ2-7; 9 positions match TRBD1. CDR3 loop: CAWTPGQGLWEQYF. CDR3 sequence (DNA): TGTGCCTGGACCCCGGGACAGGGCTTGTGGGAGCAGTACTTC. Full variable domain (remainder filled in from reference TRBV30 and TRBJ2-7): SQTIHQWPATLVQPVGSPLSLECTVEGTSNPNLYWYRQAAGRGLQLLFYSVGIGQISSEVPQNLSASRPQDRQFILSSKKLLLSDSGFYLCAWTPGQGLWEQYFGPGTRLTVT.